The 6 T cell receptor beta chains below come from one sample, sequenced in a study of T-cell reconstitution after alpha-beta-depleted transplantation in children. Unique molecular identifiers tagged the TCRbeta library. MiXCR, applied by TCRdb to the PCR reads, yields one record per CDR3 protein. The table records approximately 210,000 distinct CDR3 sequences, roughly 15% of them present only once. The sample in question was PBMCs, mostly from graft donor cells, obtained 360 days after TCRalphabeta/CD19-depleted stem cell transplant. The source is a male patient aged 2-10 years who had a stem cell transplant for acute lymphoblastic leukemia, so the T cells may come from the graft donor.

The CDR3 here is CASSVEGGRGTDTQYF. CDR3 in DNA: TGTGCCAGCAGCGTAGAAGGAGGACGCGGCACAGATACGCAGTATTTT. This chain uses TRBV9 with TRBJ2-3, with a possible D match to TRBD2 (5 bases). Trimming took 0 bases from V and 1 from J, leaving 12 bases between them. Germline V gene lookup returns CDR1 SGDLS and CDR2 YYNGEE. CDR3 length equals 16 residues.

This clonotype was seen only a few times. CDR3 protein: CSAPDLRVGGEKLFF. CDR3 coding DNA: TGCAGTGCTCCCGACTTGCGAGTCGGGGGTGAAAAACTGTTTTTT. The chain carries TRBV20-1 and TRBJ1-4, with D possibly being TRBD1 (5 bases). CDR1 DFQATT and CDR2 SNEGSKA come from the germline V gene (reference sequence). There are 15 residues in the CDR3. The V end lost 5 bases, the J end lost 7 bases, and 20 bases lay between the germline ends.

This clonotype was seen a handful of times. As DNA, the CDR3 is TGTGCCAGCAGTTCCGGGACTAGCGTAAACGGTGAGCAGTTCTTC. Translation: CASSSGTSVNGEQFF. The rearrangement uses TRBV12-3 or TRBV12-4 and TRBJ2-1, with TRBD2 identical over 10 bases. Germline trimming cut 4 bases from V and 9 bases from J; bases unmatched to any gene: 9. The CDR3 extends over 15 amino acids.

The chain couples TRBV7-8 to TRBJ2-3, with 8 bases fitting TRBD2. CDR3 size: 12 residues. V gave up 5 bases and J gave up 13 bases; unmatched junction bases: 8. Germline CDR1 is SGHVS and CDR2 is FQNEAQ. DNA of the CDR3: TGTGCCAGCAGCCCCCGGACTAGCTTGGAGTATTTT. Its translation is CASSPRTSLEYF.

The CDR3 nucleotides read TGTGCCAGCAGCTTGGCCGGGGTCGAGCAGTACTTC. Protein sequence: CASSLAGVEQYF. J is TRBJ2-7 and V is TRBV7-9, with a weak D call TRBD2 (5 bases). The CDR3 is 12 residues long. Germline loops: CDR1 SEHNR, CDR2 FQNEAQ (reference sequence). The V end lost 3 bases, the J end lost 6 bases, and 9 bases lay between the germline ends.

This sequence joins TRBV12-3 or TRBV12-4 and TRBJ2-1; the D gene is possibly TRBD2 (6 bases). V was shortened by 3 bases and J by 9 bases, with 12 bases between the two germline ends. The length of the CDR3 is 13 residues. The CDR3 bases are TGTGCCAGCAGTTTGGAGGGTGCCCCTGAGCAGTTCTTC. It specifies CASSLEGAPEQFF.